This entry describes one T cell receptor (beta chain). Its target antigen remains unknown. Base qualities were left out, and no much larger clone turns up one base away. The record originates from a study of blood T cell repertoires in COVID-19 (dated by TCRdb to the early 2020s). Looking at the study overall: Collaborator samples came from the United States, Italy and Spain and covered acute and convalescent phases of COVID-19. The prospective study material was composed of cDNA or gDNA derived from T cells, B-cell-depleted T cells, or PBMCs. Deeply sampled blood TCRbeta repertoires from subjects exposed to, actively infected with, or recovered from COVID-19 were included in the dataset. The repertoires were made available in a free public database intended to serve as a resource for research on the immune response to SARS-CoV-2. The samples were drawn from the first 160 participants of the ongoing ImmuneRACE study and from 1,254 subjects provided by 6 global collaborators. Sample metadata almost always included a de-identified subject ID, COVID-19 status, age in years and sex. Where available, HLA class I and class II types were taken from metadata supplied by the sample provider and were not determined by assay-based typing. Study-wide findings and limitations: How much clinical and demographic metadata was included differed by source and by participant, and the metadata was provided uncurated.

Including the terminal cysteine and phenylalanine, the CDR3 comprises 16 residues. The sequence is cut down to CDR3 DNA, 48 bases in frame from base 1. V loses 5 bases at its end and J loses 0 bases; junction bases beyond the gene matches: 5. Based on the germline V gene (reference sequence), the CDR1 and CDR2 sequences are SEHNR and FQNEAQ. The immunoSEQ Assay, a bias-controlled multiplex PCR, was used to amplify TCRbeta CDR3 regions from genomic DNA. Per the original workflow: The number of nucleated cells in each sample was estimated from the amplification of reference gene primers within the assay. To quantify the absolute abundance of each unique TCRbeta CDR3 rearrangement, sequence reads were collapsed and filtered. For each sample, productive Simpson clonality was calculated by taking the square root of Simpson's diversity index across productive rearrangements. The clones in this table, taken by TCRdb from immuneACCESS, are in-frame only. Not every clone is retained; where verified, under half of the shortfall comes from an unresolved V gene, and the cause of the rest is unknown. That table gives V, J and clone size, and the DNA gave D and trimming. Present in this sample are 130,000 or so clones, 82% of which were seen just once. Of the sample, 4% to 5.5% falls within the top ten clones.

Each collaborating institution followed its own protocols to collect whole blood in K2EDTA tubes. Collaborator samples were shipped for TCRbeta analysis as frozen whole blood, isolated PBMCs, or DNA extracted from either sample type. Sample: peripheral blood. This chain is built from TRBV7-9 and TRBJ1-4; TRBD1 aligns with 8 central bases. This TCR was sampled from a woman aged 70 to 79 with acute or convalescent COVID-19. CDR3 protein: CASSLGQVATNEKLFF. The DNA reads TGTGCCAGCAGCCTGGGACAGGTTGCAACTAATGAAAAACTGTTTTTT. Where the CDR3 stops, the reference TRBV7-9 and TRBJ1-4 genes take over; the full variable domain is DTGVSQNPRHKITKRGQNVTFRCDPISEHNRLYWYRQTLGQGPEFLTYFQNEAQLEKSRLLSDRFSAERPKGSFSTLEIQRTEQGDSAMYLCASSLGQVATNEKLFFGSGTQLSVL.